This T cell receptor beta chain was obtained from a study of early T cells in non-severe SARS-CoV-2 infection. Germline CDR1 and CDR2: SQVTM and ANQGSEA. Trimming cost V 5 bases and J 3 bases, with 20 bases left between them. The CDR3 covers 15 residues. Attachment of unique molecular identifiers to individual cDNA molecules was performed. One entry per CDR3 protein, called by TCRdb with MiXCR from the 5' RACE reads. The sample gives approximately 42,000 distinct CDR3 sequences, 7.1% of which show up once; around 4.5% is in the top ten. The chain couples TRBV29-1 to TRBJ2-7; tentative D call: TRBD2 (7 bases). This receptor was obtained from an adult who was a healthcare worker with PCR-confirmed SARS-CoV-2 infection or an uninfected control (not recorded which). Sample: whole blood. CDR3 in DNA: TGCAGCGTTTCTCCTCCGGGGGGCCCACACTACGAGCAGTACTTC. Amino acid sequence: CSVSPPGGPHYEQYF.